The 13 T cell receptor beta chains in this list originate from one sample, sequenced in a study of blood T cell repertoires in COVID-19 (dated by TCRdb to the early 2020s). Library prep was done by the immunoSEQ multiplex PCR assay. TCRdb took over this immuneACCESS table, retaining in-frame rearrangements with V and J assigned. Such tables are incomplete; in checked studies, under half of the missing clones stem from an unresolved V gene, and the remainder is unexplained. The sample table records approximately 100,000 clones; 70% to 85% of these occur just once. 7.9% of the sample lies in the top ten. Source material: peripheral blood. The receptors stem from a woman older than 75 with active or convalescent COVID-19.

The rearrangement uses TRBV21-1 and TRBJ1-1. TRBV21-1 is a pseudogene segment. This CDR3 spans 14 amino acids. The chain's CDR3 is CASSKTSAGDAAFF. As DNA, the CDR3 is TGTGCCAGCAGCAAAACGTCAGCGGGAGATGCAGCTTTCTTT.

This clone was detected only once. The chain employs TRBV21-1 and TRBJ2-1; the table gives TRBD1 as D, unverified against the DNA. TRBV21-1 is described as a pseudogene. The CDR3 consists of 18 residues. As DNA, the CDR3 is TGTGCCAGCAGCAAAGTTCAGGGCGGCCAGGGTCTGGACAATGAGCAGTTCTTC. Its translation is CASSKVQGGQGLDNEQFF.

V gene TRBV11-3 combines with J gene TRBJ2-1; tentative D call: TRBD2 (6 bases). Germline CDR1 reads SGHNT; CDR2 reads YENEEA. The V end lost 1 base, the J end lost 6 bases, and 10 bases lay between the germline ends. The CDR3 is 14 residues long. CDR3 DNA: TGTGCCAGCAGCTTAGGATGGGGAGGCAATGAGCAGTTCTTC. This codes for CASSLGWGGNEQFF.

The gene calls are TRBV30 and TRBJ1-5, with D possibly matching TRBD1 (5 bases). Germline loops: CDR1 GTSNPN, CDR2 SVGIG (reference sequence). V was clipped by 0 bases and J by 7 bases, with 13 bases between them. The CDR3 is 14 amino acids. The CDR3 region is CAWSVRGGRQPQHF. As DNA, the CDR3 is TGTGCCTGGAGTGTGAGGGGTGGGAGGCAGCCCCAGCATTTT. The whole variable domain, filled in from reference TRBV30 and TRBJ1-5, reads SQTIHQWPATLVQPVGSPLSLECTVEGTSNPNLYWYRQAAGRGLQLLFYSVGIGQISSEVPQNLSASRPQDRQFILSSKKLLLSDSGFYLCAWSVRGGRQPQHFGDGTRLSIL.

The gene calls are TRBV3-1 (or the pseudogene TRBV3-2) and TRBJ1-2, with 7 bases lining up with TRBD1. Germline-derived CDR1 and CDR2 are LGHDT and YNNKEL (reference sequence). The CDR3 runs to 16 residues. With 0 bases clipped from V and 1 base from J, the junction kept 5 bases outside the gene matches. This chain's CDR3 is CASSQDRDRVNYGYTF. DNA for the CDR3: TGTGCCAGCAGCCAAGATAGGGACAGAGTTAACTATGGCTACACCTTC.

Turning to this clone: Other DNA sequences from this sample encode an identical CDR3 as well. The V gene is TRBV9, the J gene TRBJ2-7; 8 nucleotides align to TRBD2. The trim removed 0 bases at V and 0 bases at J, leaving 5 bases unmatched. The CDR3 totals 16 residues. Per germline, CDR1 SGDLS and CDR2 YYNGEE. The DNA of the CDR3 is TGTGCCAGCAGCGTAGGTTCGAGCGGGAGCTCCTACGAGCAGTACTTC. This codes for CASSVGSSGSSYEQYF.

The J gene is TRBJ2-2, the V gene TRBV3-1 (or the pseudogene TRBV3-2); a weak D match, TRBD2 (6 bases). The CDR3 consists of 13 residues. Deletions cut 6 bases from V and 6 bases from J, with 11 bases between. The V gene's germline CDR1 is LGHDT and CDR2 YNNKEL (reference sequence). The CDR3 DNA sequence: TGTGCCAGCAGGGTCACGGGAGCCGGGGAGCTGTTTTTT. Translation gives CASRVTGAGELFF.

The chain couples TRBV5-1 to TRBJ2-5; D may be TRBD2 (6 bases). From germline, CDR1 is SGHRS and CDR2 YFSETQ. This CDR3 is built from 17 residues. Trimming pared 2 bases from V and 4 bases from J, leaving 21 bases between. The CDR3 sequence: CASSFLGRGIPPETQYF. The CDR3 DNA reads TGCGCCAGCAGCTTCCTCGGCCGGGGGATACCACCAGAGACCCAGTACTTC.

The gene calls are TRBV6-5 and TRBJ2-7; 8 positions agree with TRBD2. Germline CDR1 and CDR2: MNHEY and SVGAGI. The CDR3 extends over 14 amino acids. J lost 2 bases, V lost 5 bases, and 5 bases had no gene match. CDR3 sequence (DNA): TGTGCCAGCAGTAGACTAGCGACCCCCTACGAGCAGTACTTC. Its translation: CASSRLATPYEQYF.

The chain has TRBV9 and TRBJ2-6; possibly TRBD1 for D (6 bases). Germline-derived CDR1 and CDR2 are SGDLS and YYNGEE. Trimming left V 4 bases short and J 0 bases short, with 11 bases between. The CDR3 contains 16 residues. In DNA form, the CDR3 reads TGTGCCAGCAGCCTGACGGACAGCTCTGGGGCCAACGTCCTGACTTTC. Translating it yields CASSLTDSSGANVLTF.

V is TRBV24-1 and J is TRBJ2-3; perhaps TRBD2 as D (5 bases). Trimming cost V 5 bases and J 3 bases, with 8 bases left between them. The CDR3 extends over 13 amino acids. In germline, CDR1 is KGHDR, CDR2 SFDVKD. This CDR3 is CATSAGSTDTQYF. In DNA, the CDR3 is TGTGCCACCAGTGCGGGGTCGACAGATACGCAGTATTTT.

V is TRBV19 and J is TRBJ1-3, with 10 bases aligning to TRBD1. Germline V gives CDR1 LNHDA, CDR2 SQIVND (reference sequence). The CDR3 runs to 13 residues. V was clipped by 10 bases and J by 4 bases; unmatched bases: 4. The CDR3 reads CAIGDRGGNTIYF. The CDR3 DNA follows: TGTGCCATTGGGGACAGGGGAGGAAACACCATATATTTT.

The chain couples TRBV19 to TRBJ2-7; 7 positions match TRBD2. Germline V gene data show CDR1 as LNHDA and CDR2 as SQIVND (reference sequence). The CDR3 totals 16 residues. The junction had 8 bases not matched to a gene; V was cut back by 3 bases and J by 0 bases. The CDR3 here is CASSISSGAVSYEQYF. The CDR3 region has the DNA TGTGCCAGTAGTATTTCGAGCGGGGCAGTCTCCTACGAGCAGTACTTC.